This TCR beta chain stems from a study of radiotherapy plus CTLA-4 blockade in lung cancer. Study conclusions and caveats: Radiotherapy plus ipilimumab was followed by expansion in blood of tumor-derived TCR clones. Alongside interferon-beta, early blood T cell clone dynamics were reportedly the best predictor of response.

Chemo-refractory metastatic non-small-cell lung cancer patients received focal radiation with ipilimumab CTLA-4 blockade. Sequenced by immunoSEQ multiplex PCR; TCRdb stores in-frame clones only, minus some. The table shows 110,000 or so clones, with about four fifths occurring only once. In regard to this clone: Its antigen is not identified.

The CDR3 length is 14 residues. From germline, CDR1 is LNHDA and CDR2 SQIVND (reference sequence). The sample here was peripheral blood, taken from a patient treated with radiotherapy plus ipilimumab. The TCR comes from a human donor with non-small cell lung cancer who had a partial response to radiotherapy plus ipilimumab. The V and J genes are TRBV19 and TRBJ2-2; 8 nucleotides line up with TRBD2. CDR3 residues: CATQAGGGTGELFF. The CDR3 nucleotides read TGTGCGACCCAGGCGGGAGGCGGCACCGGGGAGCTGTTTTTT.